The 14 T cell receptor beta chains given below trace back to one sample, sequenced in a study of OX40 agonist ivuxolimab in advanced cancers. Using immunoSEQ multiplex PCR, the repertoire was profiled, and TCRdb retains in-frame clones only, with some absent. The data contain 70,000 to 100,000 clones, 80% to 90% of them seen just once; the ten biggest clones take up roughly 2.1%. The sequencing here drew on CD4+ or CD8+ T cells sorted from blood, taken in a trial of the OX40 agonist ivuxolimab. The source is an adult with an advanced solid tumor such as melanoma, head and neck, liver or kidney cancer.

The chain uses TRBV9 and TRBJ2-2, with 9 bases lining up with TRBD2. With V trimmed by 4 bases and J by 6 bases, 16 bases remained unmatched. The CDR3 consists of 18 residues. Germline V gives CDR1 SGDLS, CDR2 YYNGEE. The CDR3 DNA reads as TGTGCCAGCAGCACTCATCTAGCGGGACTAGGTGAAGCCGGGGAGCTGTTTTTT. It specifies CASSTHLAGLGEAGELFF. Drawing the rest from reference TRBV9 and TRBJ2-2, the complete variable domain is DSGVTQTPKHLITATGQRVTLRCSPRSGDLSVYWYQQSLDQGLQFLIQYYNGEERAKGNILERFSAQQFPDLHSELNLSSLELGDSALYFCASSTHLAGLGEAGELFFGEGSRLTVL.

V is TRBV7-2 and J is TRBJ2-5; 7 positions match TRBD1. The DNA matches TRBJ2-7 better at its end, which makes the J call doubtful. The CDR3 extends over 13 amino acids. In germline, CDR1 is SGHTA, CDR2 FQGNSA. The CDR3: CASSRDRAYEQYF. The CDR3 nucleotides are TGTGCCAGCAGCCGGGACAGAGCATACGAGCAGTACTTC.

The CDR3 coding sequence is TGTGCCAGCAGTTACTCATCGCAAGGGGCCTATGGCTACACCTTC. Protein sequence: CASSYSSQGAYGYTF. This sequence joins TRBV6-5 and TRBJ1-2; tentatively, D is TRBD1 (5 bases). V lost 0 bases and J 4 bases, leaving 12 bases between the germline ends. The CDR3 contains 15 residues. Germline lookup yields CDR1 MNHEY and CDR2 SVGAGI.

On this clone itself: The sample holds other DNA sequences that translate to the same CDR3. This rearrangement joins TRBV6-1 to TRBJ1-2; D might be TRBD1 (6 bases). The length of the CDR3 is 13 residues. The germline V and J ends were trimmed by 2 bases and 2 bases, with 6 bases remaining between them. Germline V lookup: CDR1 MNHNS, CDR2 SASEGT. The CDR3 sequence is CASSETGNYGYTF. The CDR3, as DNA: TGTGCCAGCAGTGAAACAGGGAACTATGGCTACACCTTC.

DNA for the CDR3: TGTGCCAGCAATGACCAGCGGAGAACCTACAATGAGCAGTTCTTC. Translated: CASNDQRRTYNEQFF. This chain uses TRBV6-1 with TRBJ2-1; TRBD2 is a possible D gene (5 bases). CDR3 length equals 15 residues. Germline V gene sequence: CDR1 MNHNS, CDR2 SASEGT. V was pared by 7 bases and J by 2 bases, with 15 bases between.

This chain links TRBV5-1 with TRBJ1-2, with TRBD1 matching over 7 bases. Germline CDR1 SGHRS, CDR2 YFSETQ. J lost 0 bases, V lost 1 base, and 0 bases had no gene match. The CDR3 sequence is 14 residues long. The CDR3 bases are TGCGCCAGCAGCTTGACAGGGGCTAACTATGGCTACACCTTC. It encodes CASSLTGANYGYTF. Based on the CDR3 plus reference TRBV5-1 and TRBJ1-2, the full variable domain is KAGVTQTPRYLIKTRGQQVTLSCSPISGHRSVSWYQQTPGQGLQFLFEYFSETQRNKGNFPGRFSGRQFSNSRSEMNVSTLELGDSALYLCASSLTGANYGYTFGSGTRLTVV.

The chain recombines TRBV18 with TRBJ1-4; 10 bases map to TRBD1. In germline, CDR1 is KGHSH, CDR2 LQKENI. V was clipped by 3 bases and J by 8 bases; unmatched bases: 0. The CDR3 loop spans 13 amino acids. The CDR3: CASSPGQGEKLFF. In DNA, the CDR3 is TGTGCCAGCTCACCGGGACAGGGGGAAAAACTGTTTTTT. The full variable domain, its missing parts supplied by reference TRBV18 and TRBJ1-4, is NAGVMQNPRHLVRRRGQEARLRCSPMKGHSHVYWYRQLPEEGLKFMVYLQKENIIDESGMPKERFSAEFPKEGPSILRIQQVVRGDSAAYFCASSPGQGEKLFFGSGTQLSVL.

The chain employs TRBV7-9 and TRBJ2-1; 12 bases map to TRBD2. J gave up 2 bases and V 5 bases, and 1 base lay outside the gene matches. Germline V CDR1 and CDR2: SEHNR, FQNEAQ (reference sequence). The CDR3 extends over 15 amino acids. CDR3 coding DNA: TGTGCCAGCAGCCGACTAGCGGGAGCCTACAATGAGCAGTTCTTC. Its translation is CASSRLAGAYNEQFF. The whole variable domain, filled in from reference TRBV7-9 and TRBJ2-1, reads DTGVSQNPRHKITKRGQNVTFRCDPISEHNRLYWYRQTLGQGPEFLTYFQNEAQLEKSRLLSDRFSAERPKGSFSTLEIQRTEQGDSAMYLCASSRLAGAYNEQFFGPGTRLTVL.

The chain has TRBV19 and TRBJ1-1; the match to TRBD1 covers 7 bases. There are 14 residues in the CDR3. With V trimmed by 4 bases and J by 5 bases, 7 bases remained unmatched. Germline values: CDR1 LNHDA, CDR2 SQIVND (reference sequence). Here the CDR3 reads CASSNQGVGTEAFF. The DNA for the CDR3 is TGTGCCAGTAGTAACCAGGGGGTAGGGACTGAAGCTTTCTTT.

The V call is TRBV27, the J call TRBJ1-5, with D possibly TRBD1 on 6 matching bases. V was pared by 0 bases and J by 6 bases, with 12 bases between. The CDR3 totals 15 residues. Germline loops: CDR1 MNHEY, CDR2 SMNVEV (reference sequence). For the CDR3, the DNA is TGTGCCAGCAGTTTATCTCCGGGGGGCGTTCAGCCCCAGCATTTT. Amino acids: CASSLSPGGVQPQHF.

The CDR3 protein is CAWSPQTGNYGYTF. The DNA of the CDR3 is TGTGCCTGGAGCCCCCAGACAGGGAACTATGGCTACACCTTC. The rearrangement joins TRBV30 to TRBJ1-2, with 7 bases matching TRBD1. V shed 3 bases, J shed 2 bases, and the junction held 6 bases outside the gene matches. Germline lookup yields CDR1 GTSNPN and CDR2 SVGIG (reference sequence). CDR3 length: 14 residues.

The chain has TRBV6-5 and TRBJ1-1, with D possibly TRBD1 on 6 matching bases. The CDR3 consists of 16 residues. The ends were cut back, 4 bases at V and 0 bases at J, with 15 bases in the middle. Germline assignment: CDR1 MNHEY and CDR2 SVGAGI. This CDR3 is CASSLGQSLMNTEAFF. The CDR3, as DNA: TGTGCCAGCAGTTTAGGACAGTCCCTCATGAACACTGAAGCTTTCTTT.

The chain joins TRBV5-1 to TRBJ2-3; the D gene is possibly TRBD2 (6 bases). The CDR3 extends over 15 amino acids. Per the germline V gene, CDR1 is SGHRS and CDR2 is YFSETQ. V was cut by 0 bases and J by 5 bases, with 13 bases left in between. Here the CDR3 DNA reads TGCGCCAGCAGCTTGGAAGGTGGGGGGATAGATACGCAGTATTTT. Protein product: CASSLEGGGIDTQYF.

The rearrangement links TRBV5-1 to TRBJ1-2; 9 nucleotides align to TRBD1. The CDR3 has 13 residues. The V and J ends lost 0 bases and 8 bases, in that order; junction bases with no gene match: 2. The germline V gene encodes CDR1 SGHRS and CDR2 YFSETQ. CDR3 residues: CASSLGTGVGYTF. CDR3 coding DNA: TGCGCCAGCAGCTTGGGGACAGGGGTAGGCTACACCTTC.